The 25 T cell receptor beta chains below all came from one sample that was sequenced in a study of CD8 T cells in ankylosing spondylitis. TCRdb redid the calling of the 5' RACE reads with MiXCR, one entry per CDR3 protein. The profile shows roughly 240,000 distinct CDR3 sequences, 8% to 9% of them singletons. The sequencing input was blood, either unsorted or a sorted T cell fraction (not recorded which). The receptors stem from a female donor with ankylosing spondylitis or in good health (not recorded which).

This clonotype was found many times. Written as DNA, the CDR3 is TGCAGCGTTGTTGGGACTAGCGATAAAAACTCCTACGAGCAGTACTTC. Translation gives CSVVGTSDKNSYEQYF. V usage is TRBV29-1 and J usage is TRBJ2-7; the match to TRBD2 covers 10 bases. Looked up from germline, CDR1 is SQVTM and CDR2 is ANQGSEA. After removal of 4 bases from V and 0 bases from J, the junction contained 9 bases not matched to a gene. The CDR3 runs 16 residues.

This clonotype showed up many times. The chain carries TRBV11-2 and TRBJ2-1, with 9 bases that match TRBD2. CDR1 is SGHAT and CDR2 is FQNNGV in the germline V gene. J gave up 4 bases and V 5 bases, and 6 bases lay outside the gene matches. The CDR3 spans 15 residues. The CDR3 sequence is CASSPLAGTYNEQFF. The CDR3, as DNA: TGTGCCAGCAGCCCCCTAGCGGGAACATACAATGAGCAGTTCTTC. The full variable domain, with the rest looked up from reference TRBV11-2 and TRBJ2-1, is EAGVAQSPRYKIIEKRQSVAFWCNPISGHATLYWYQQILGQGPKLLIQFQNNGVVDDSQLPKDRFSAERLKGVDSTLKIQPAKLEDSAVYLCASSPLAGTYNEQFFGPGTRLTVL.

As for this clonotype: Compared with germline, one end of the junction differs, possibly owing to a read error. The V gene is TRBV7-3, the J gene TRBJ1-1; D ambiguous. The CDR3 loop spans 15 amino acids. CDR1 and CDR2 from the germline V gene are SGHTA and FQGTGA. Written as DNA, the CDR3 is TGCGCCAGCAACTCAGCCGTCACAGAGAACACTGAAGCTTTCTTT. Its translation is CASNSAVTENTEAFF.

The sample holds many counts of this clonotype. The chain is built from TRBV5-1 and TRBJ2-3; D remains ambiguous. The length of the CDR3 is 14 residues. The V and J ends lost 4 bases and 2 bases respectively, with 11 bases between them. Germline loops: CDR1 SGHRS, CDR2 YFSETQ. CDR3 amino acids: CASSTWDSTDTQYF. CDR3 coding DNA: TGCGCCAGCAGCACCTGGGATTCCACAGATACGCAGTATTTT. Full variable domain (outside the CDR3, taken from reference TRBV5-1 and TRBJ2-3): KAGVTQTPRYLIKTRGQQVTLSCSPISGHRSVSWYQQTPGQGLQFLFEYFSETQRNKGNFPGRFSGRQFSNSRSEMNVSTLELGDSALYLCASSTWDSTDTQYFGPGTRLTVL.

This clonotype showed up many times. The chain recombines TRBV2 with TRBJ2-1, with D perhaps given as TRBD1 or TRBD2 (5 bases each). V lost 6 bases and J lost 6, with 9 bases in between. CDR1 and CDR2 (germline): SNHLY, FYNNEI. This CDR3 contains 12 residues. The CDR3: CASRRDANEQFF. In nucleotides, the CDR3 is TGTGCCAGCAGGAGGGACGCCAATGAGCAGTTCTTC.

In its sample, this clonotype was seen a few times. The chain uses TRBV6-1 and TRBJ2-1, with a weak D call TRBD2 (5 bases). The CDR3 spans 16 residues. Trimming removed 8 bases from V and 0 bases from J, with 17 bases in between. CDR1 is MNHNS, CDR2 SASEGT, per germline. The CDR3 DNA reads TGTGCCAGCCACGACCCTCTAACTAGCTCCTACAATGAGCAGTTCTTC. It specifies CASHDPLTSSYNEQFF.

This clonotype showed up many times. The gene calls are TRBV6-2 or TRBV6-3 and TRBJ2-2; D is undetermined. Germline loops: CDR1 MNHEY, CDR2 SVGEGT. The CDR3 runs to 12 residues. Trimming took 6 bases from V and 6 from J, leaving 8 bases between them. CDR3 residues: CASRPLAGELFF. Written as DNA, the CDR3 is TGTGCCAGCAGACCCCTAGCCGGGGAGCTGTTTTTT.

This clonotype has at least ten counts. The rearrangement links TRBV12-3 or TRBV12-4 to TRBJ1-2; D is possibly TRBD1 (6 bases). This CDR3 region has 13 residues. V lost 4 bases to trimming and J lost 7 bases, with 13 bases between them. The CDR3: CASSSNRVGGYTF. CDR3 nucleotides: TGTGCCAGCAGTTCAAACAGGGTTGGTGGCTACACCTTC.

This clonotype was seen repeatedly, ten times or more. This chain links TRBV29-1 with TRBJ1-4; perhaps TRBD1 as D (5 bases). CDR1 and CDR2 (germline): SQVTM, ANQGSEA. The CDR3 sequence is 15 residues long. Trimming left V 4 bases short and J 1 base short, with 13 bases between. This CDR3 reads CSVVVGRVTNEKLFF. The CDR3 nucleotides read TGCAGCGTTGTGGTGGGCAGGGTAACTAATGAAAAACTGTTTTTT. Full variable domain (missing parts from reference TRBV29-1 and TRBJ1-4): SAVISQKPSRDICQRGTSLTIQCQVDSQVTMMFWYRQQPGQSLTLIATANQGSEATYESGFVIDKFPISRPNLTFSTLTVSNMSPEDSSIYLCSVVVGRVTNEKLFFGSGTQLSVL.

This clonotype was seen at least ten times. The chain is built from TRBV20-1 and TRBJ1-1; D may be TRBD1 (5 bases). Germline CDR1 reads DFQATT; CDR2 reads SNEGSKA (reference sequence). The CDR3 has 15 residues. V was cut by 2 bases and J by 0 bases, with 13 bases left in between. CDR3 sequence reads: CSARHWDPLNTEAFF. CDR3 nucleotides: TGCAGTGCTAGACACTGGGACCCATTGAACACTGAAGCTTTCTTT.

This clonotype was detected many times. V usage is TRBV29-1 and J usage is TRBJ2-2, with TRBD2 matching over 9 bases. Trimming removed 2 bases from V and 5 bases from J; junction bases left unmatched: 6. The germline gives CDR1 SQVTM, CDR2 ANQGSEA. The CDR3 totals 15 residues. CDR3 loop: CSVESSGRGTGELFF. In DNA form, the CDR3 reads TGCAGCGTTGAAAGTAGCGGGAGAGGGACCGGGGAGCTGTTTTTT.

This clonotype was seen at least ten times. The J gene is TRBJ2-6, the V gene TRBV7-3; no clear D. V was shortened by 5 bases and J by 4 bases, with 9 bases between the two germline ends. The length of the CDR3 is 14 residues. Germline CDR1 SGHTA, CDR2 FQGTGA. In nucleotides, the CDR3 is TGTGCCAGCAGCCCTTCTGGAGGGGCCAACGTCCTGACTTTC. Translation gives CASSPSGGANVLTF.

The chain carries TRBV7-2 and TRBJ2-1; D not resolved. The CDR3 length is 15 residues. CDR1 SGHTA and CDR2 FQGNSA come from the germline V gene. V lost 2 bases and J lost 4, with 12 bases in between. Here the CDR3 DNA reads TGTGCCAGCAGCTTACAGCAGAATCGGTACAATGAGCAGTTCTTC. The encoded protein is CASSLQQNRYNEQFF.

This clonotype occurred many times. This chain joins TRBV28 and TRBJ2-5; tentatively, D is TRBD1 or TRBD2 (5 bases each). V was shortened by 6 bases and J by 2 bases, with 13 bases between the two germline ends. Germline CDR1 reads MDHEN; CDR2 reads SYDVKM. This CDR3 has 14 residues. CDR3 residues: CASRGTGVQETQYF. CDR3 nucleotides: TGTGCCAGCAGAGGGACCGGAGTACAAGAGACCCAGTACTTC.

This clonotype has at least ten counts. This sequence joins TRBV7-2 and TRBJ1-5; D possibly corresponds to TRBD1 (5 bases). Between the trimmed V and J ends, which lost 1 base and 4 bases, there was a span of 14 bases. CDR1 SGHTA and CDR2 FQGNSA come from the germline V gene. This CDR3 region has 16 residues. The CDR3 coding sequence is TGTGCCAGCAGCTTAGAGGGCAGGGTAGGGAATCAGCCCCAGCATTTT. Translation gives CASSLEGRVGNQPQHF.

This clonotype was seen repeatedly, ten times or more. The CDR3 DNA reads TGTGCCAGCAGCTCAAGGACAGGCTCTGGAAACACCATATATTTT. The encoded protein is CASSSRTGSGNTIYF. The genes are TRBV9 and TRBJ1-3; TRBD1 agrees at 7 bases. This CDR3 has 15 residues. Germline V gene sequence: CDR1 SGDLS, CDR2 YYNGEE. V trimming: 4 bases; J trimming: 0 bases; junction bases outside the gene matches: 4.

This clonotype was observed at least ten times. V is TRBV5-1 and J is TRBJ2-1; no firm D call. V lost 1 base and J 7 bases, leaving 6 bases between the germline ends. The CDR3 has 12 amino acids. Germline V gene data show CDR1 as SGHRS and CDR2 as YFSETQ. The chain's CDR3 is CASSLLGNEQFF. CDR3 DNA sequence: TGCGCCAGCAGCTTGCTTGGGAATGAGCAGTTCTTC.

The sample holds many counts of this clonotype. The V call is TRBV28, the J call TRBJ2-5; D is undetermined. The CDR3 length is 11 residues. Germline-derived CDR1 and CDR2 are MDHEN and SYDVKM. The V gene lost 3 bases and the J gene lost 5 bases, with 4 bases spanning the gap. CDR3 bases: TGTGCCAGCAGTTTTAGTGAGACCCAGTACTTC. Translating it yields CASSFSETQYF.

This clonotype came up many times. V and J are TRBV12-3 or TRBV12-4 and TRBJ2-5; 9 bases line up with TRBD1. There are 16 residues in the CDR3. The ends lost 6 bases at V and 2 bases at J; junction bases unmatched: 10. The CDR3 DNA is TGTGCCAGCAGCCCGAACAGGGGGCGGAGGCAAGAGACCCAGTACTTC. This translates into CASSPNRGRRQETQYF.

This clonotype was counted at least ten times. The DNA for the CDR3 is TGCAGTGCACCGGTAGCGGGAGGGCCCTACGAGCAGTACTTC. This sequence encodes CSAPVAGGPYEQYF. V usage is TRBV20-1 and J usage is TRBJ2-7, with 11 bases lining up with TRBD2. V lost 6 bases and J lost 2; bases outside the gene matches: 6. The CDR3 contains 14 residues. CDR1 is DFQATT, CDR2 SNEGSKA, per germline (reference sequence).

This clonotype showed up many times. The V gene is TRBV7-6, the J gene TRBJ1-2; D is perhaps TRBD1 (6 bases). V lost 1 base to trimming and J lost 4 bases, with 13 bases between them. This CDR3 has 15 residues. Germline CDR1 SGHVS, CDR2 FNYEAQ. CDR3 sequence: CASSLVQGGGYGYTF. CDR3 nucleotide sequence: TGTGCCAGCAGCTTAGTACAGGGTGGCGGCTATGGCTACACCTTC. Together with reference TRBV7-6 and TRBJ1-2, the CDR3 gives the full variable domain: GAGVSQSPRYKVTKRGQDVALRCDPISGHVSLYWYRQALGQGPEFLTYFNYEAQQDKSGLPNDRFSAERPEGSISTLTIQRTEQRDSAMYRCASSLVQGGGYGYTFGSGTRLTVV.

There are a few counts of this clonotype. The chain joins TRBV11-2 to TRBJ2-5; D might be TRBD2 (6 bases). Trimming removed 5 bases from V and 3 bases from J, with 19 bases in between. CDR1 and CDR2 from the germline V gene are SGHAT and FQNNGV. The CDR3 has 16 amino acids. The CDR3 loop is CASSPDLLLAEETQYF. The CDR3 DNA sequence: TGTGCCAGCAGCCCTGACCTCCTGTTAGCGGAAGAGACCCAGTACTTC.

This clonotype was observed at least ten times. J is TRBJ2-7 and V is TRBV10-3; TRBD2 aligns across 9 bases. The CDR3 totals 14 residues. Looked up from germline, CDR1 is ENHRY and CDR2 is SYGVKD. The V gene end was trimmed by 11 bases and the J gene end by 5 bases; junction bases not matched to a gene: 13. The CDR3 here is CAARGREGRDEQYF. CDR3 DNA sequence: TGTGCCGCCCGTGGGCGGGAGGGCCGCGACGAGCAGTACTTC.

With regard to this clonotype: A much larger clone lies a single base off, so this may be a read error. The gene calls are TRBV20-1 and TRBJ2-5; 14 bases line up with TRBD2. Germline CDR1 and CDR2: DFQATT and SNEGSKA (reference sequence). CDR3 length: 19 residues. This chain's CDR3 is CSASPYRLAGGPGGEAQYF. DNA of the CDR3: TGCAGTGCTAGTCCCTACAGACTAGCGGGAGGGCCGGGGGGAGAGGCCCAGTACTTC.

There are many counts of this clonotype. The chain couples TRBV29-1 to TRBJ2-3; D not certain. V shed 3 bases and J shed 6 bases, with 10 bases lying between them. The CDR3 totals 12 residues. Germline CDR1 is SQVTM and CDR2 is ANQGSEA. The CDR3 nucleotides are TGCAGCGTTGATGGAGTCGGGGATACGCAGTATTTT. Protein: CSVDGVGDTQYF.